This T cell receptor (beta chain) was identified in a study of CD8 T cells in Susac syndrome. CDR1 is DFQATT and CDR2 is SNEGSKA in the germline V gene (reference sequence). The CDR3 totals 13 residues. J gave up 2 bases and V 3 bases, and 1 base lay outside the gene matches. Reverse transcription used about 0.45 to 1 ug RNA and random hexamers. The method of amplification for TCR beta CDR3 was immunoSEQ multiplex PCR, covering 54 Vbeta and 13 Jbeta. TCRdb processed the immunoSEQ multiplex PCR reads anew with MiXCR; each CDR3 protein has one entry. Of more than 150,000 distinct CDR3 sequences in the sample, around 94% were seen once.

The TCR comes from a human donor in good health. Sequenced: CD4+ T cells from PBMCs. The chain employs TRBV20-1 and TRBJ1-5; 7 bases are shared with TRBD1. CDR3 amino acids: CSASTGGNQPQHF. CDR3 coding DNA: TGCAGTGCTAGTACAGGGGGCAATCAGCCCCAGCATTTT.